Sequencing of this T cell receptor (beta chain) was carried out in a study of control samples from healthy donors and cancer patients. Trimming removed 7 bases at V and 4 bases at J, with 7 bases between. The length of the CDR3 is 11 residues. Profiled with immunoSEQ multiplex PCR; TCRdb holds only in-frame clones, not every one. Altogether about 130,000 clones are present, 92% being singletons, with the ten largest covering roughly 1.9%. The sample taken for sequencing was blood. The J gene is TRBJ1-1, the V gene TRBV12-3 or TRBV12-4; no clear D gene. This sequence originates from a woman aged 45-60 years in good health. CDR3 sequence (DNA): TGTGCCAGCAACCGAGTCACTGAAGCTTTCTTT. Translation: CASNRVTEAFF.